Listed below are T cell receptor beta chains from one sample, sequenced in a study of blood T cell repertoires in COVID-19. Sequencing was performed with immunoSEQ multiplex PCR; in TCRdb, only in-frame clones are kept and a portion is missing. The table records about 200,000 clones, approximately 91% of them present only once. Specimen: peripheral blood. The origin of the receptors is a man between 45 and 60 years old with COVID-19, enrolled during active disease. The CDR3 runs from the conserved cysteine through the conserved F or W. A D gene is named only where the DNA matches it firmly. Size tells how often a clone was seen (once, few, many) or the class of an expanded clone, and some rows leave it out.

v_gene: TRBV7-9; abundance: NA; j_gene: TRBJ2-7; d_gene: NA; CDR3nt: TGTGCCAGCAGCTACCCGGGTCAGGGTAACTCCTACGAGCAGTACTTC; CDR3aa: CASSYPGQGNSYEQYF
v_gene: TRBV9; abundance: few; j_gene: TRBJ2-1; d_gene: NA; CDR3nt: TGTGCCAGCAGCGTACTTCCGGGGTCGGGCAATGAGCAGTTCTTC; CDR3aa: CASSVLPGSGNEQFF
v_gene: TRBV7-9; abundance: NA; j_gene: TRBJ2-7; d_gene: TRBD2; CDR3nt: TGTGCCAGCAGCCCCCGGGCTAGCGGGAACCCTCTCTACGAGCAGTACTTC; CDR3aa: CASSPRASGNPLYEQYF
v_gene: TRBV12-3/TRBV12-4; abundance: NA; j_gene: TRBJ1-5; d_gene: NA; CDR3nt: TGTGCCAGCAGTTTAGCGTCGGACAAGCCCCAGCATTTT; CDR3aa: CASSLASDKPQHF
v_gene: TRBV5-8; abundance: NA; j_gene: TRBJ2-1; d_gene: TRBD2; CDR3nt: TGTGCCAGCAGCTTGGGGACTAGCGGGATCAATGAGCAGTTCTTC; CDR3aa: CASSLGTSGINEQFF
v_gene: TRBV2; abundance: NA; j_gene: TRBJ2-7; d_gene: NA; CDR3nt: TGTGCCAGCAGTGAAGATACCCCTCGCGGCGAGCAGTACTTC; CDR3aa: CASSEDTPRGEQYF
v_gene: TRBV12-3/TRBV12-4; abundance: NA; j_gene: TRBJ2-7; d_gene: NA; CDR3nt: TGTGCCAGCAGTTCCCTCCTACGAGAGCAGTACTTC; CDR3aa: CASSSLLREQYF
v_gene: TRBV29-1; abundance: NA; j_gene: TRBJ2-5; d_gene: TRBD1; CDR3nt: TGCAGCGACGCCGGGACAGGGAGCCAAGAGACCCAGTACTTC; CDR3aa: CSDAGTGSQETQYF
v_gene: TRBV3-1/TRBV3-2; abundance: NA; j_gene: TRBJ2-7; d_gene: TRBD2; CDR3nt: TGTGCCAGCAGCCAAAACCCGGGGGGGGACGAGCAGTACTTC; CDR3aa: CASSQNPGGDEQYF
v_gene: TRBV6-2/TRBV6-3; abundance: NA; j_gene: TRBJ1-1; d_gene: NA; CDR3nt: TGTGCCAGCAGTTTCCAGGGGCCCGACACTGAAGCTTTCTTT; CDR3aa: CASSFQGPDTEAFF
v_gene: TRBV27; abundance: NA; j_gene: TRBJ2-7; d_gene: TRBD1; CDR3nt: TGTGCCAGCAGTCCCGCTTTGGGGGACAGGAGCTCCTACGAGCAGTACTTC; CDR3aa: CASSPALGDRSSYEQYF
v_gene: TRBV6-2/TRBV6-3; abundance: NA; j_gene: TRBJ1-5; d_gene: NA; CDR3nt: TGTGCCAGCAGTTACGGCGGGCAGCCCCAGCATTTT; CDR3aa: CASSYGGQPQHF
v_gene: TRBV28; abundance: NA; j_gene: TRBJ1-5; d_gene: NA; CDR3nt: TGTGCCAGCAGTTTATTCGGCGCGGGTCAGCCCCAGCATTTT; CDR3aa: CASSLFGAGQPQHF
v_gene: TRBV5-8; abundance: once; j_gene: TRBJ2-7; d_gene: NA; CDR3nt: TGTGCCAGCAGCTTGTCAGGGGCCACCTCCTACGAGCAGTACTTC; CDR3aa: CASSLSGATSYEQYF
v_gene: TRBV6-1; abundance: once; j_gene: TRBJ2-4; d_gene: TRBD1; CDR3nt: TGTGCCAGCAGTGCTTACCGGGACAGCAAGGGGGCAGGAAACATTCAGTACTTC; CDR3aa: CASSAYRDSKGAGNIQYF
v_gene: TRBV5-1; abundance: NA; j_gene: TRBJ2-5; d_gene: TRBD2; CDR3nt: TGCGCCAGCAGCCGCGTAGCGGGGGGGGAGGAGACCCAGTACTTC; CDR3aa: CASSRVAGGEETQYF
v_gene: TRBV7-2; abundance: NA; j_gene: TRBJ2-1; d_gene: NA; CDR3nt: TGTGCCAGCAGCTTAGGGGAGGTCAATGAGCAGTTCTTC; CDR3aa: CASSLGEVNEQFF
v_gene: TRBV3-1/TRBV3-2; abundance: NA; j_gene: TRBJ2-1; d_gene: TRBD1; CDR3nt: TGTGCCAGCAGCCACGGACAGGGGGTCAATGAGCAGTTCTTC; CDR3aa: CASSHGQGVNEQFF
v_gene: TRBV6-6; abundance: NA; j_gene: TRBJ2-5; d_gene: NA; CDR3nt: TGTGCCAGCAGTTACGCTAGGAGGGTTGAAGAGACCCAGTACTTC; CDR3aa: CASSYARRVEETQYF
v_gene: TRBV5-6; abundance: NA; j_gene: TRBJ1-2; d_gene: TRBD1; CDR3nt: TGTGCCAGCAGCCTGGGACAGGGGTCTTATGGCTACACCTTC; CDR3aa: CASSLGQGSYGYTF
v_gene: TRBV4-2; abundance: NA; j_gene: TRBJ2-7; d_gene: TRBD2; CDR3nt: TGTGCCAGCAGCCAAGGACTAGCGGACTACGAGCAGTACTTC; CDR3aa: CASSQGLADYEQYF
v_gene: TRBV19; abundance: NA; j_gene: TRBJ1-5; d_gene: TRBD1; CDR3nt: TGTGCCAGTAGTCCGGACAGGGTTCAGCCCCAGCATTTT; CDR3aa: CASSPDRVQPQHF
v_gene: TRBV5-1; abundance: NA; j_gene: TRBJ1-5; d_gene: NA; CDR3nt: TGCGCCAGCAGCTTGGCCGGGGAAGGGCCGCCCCAGCATTTT; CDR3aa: CASSLAGEGPPQHF
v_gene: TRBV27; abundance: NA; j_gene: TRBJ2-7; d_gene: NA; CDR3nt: TGTGCCAGCAGCATGCTTCTGGGGCGAAGCCATCAAGTAAGCGAGCAGTACTTC; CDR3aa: CASSMLLGRSHQVSEQYF
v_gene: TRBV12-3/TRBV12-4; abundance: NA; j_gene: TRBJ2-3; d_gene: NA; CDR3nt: TGTGCCAGCAGGACATGGACAGATACGCAGTATTTT; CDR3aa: CASRTWTDTQYF
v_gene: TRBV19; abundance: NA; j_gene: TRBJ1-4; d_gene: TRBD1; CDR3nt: TGTGCCAGTAGGCCGGGGGACAGCCGGGAAAAACTGTTTTTT; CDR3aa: CASRPGDSREKLFF
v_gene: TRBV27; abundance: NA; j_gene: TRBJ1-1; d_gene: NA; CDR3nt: TGTGCCAGCAGTTACAGGGCGATGAACACTGAAGCTTTCTTT; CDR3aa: CASSYRAMNTEAFF
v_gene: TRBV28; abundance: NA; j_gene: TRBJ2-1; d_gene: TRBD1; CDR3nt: TGTGCCAGCAGTTTAAGGACAGGGGAGAGCAATGAGCAGTTCTTC; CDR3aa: CASSLRTGESNEQFF
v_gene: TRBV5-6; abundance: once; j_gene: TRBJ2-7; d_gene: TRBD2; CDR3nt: TGTGCCAGCAGCTTGCTGGAGGTGGGACTAGCGGAATACGAGCAGTACTTC; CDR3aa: CASSLLEVGLAEYEQYF
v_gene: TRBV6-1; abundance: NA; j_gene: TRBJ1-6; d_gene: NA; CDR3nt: TGTGCCAGCAGTGAAGCAGGACACTCCGCGAGCTCCTATAATTCACCCCTCCACTTT; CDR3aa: CASSEAGHSASSYNSPLHF
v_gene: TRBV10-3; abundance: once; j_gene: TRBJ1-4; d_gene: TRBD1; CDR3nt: TGTGCCACTATGCAAGAGGGGGCCCATGAAAAACTGTTTTTT; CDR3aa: CATMQEGAHEKLFF
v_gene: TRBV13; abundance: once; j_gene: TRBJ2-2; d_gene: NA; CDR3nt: TGTGCCAGCACTTGGCGGGTCACGACTTCGAACACCGGGGAGCTGTTTTTT; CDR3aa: CASTWRVTTSNTGELFF
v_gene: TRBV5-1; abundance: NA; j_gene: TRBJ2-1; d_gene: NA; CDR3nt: TGCGCCAGCGGCCTGGATGGGAGCTCCTACAATGAGCAGTTCTTC; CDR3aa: CASGLDGSSYNEQFF
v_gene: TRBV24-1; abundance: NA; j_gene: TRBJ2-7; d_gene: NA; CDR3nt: TGTGCCACCAGTAATGATCGCGACAGCAACTACGAGCAGTACTTC; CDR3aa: CATSNDRDSNYEQYF
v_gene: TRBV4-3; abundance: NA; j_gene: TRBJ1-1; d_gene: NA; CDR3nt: TGCGCCAGCAGCCGAGACATGAACACTGAAGCTTTCTTT; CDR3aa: CASSRDMNTEAFF
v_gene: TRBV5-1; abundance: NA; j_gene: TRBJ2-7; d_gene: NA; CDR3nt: TGCGCCAGCAGCCAGACAGGCGCCCACTACGAGCAGTACTTC; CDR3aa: CASSQTGAHYEQYF
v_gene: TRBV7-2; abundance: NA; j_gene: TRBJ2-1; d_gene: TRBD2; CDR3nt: TGTGCCAGCAGCTTAGTCGGGAGGGAACTGTTCTTC; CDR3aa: CASSLVGRELFF
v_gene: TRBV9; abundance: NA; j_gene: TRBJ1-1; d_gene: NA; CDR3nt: TGTGCCAGCAGCGTACTAGAGAACACTGAAGCTTTCTTT; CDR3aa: CASSVLENTEAFF
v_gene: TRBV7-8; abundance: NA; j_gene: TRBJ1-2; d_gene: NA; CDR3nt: TGTGCCAGCAGCTTAGACTCCACCCAAGCAACCTATGGCTACACCTTC; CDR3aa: CASSLDSTQATYGYTF
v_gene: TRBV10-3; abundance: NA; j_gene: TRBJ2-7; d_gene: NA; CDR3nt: TGTGCCATCAGTGATACGACCCGCGGAAGCTCCTACGAGCAGTACTTC; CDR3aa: CAISDTTRGSSYEQYF
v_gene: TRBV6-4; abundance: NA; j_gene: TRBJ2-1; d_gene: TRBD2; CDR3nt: TGTGCCAGCAGAAAAAATATAGCGGGAGGGCCGGTCAATGAGCAGTTCTTC; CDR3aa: CASRKNIAGGPVNEQFF
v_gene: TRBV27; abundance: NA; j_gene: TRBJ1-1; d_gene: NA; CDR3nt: TGTGCCAGCAGTTTATCGGAGGGCTCAGGGTTGATGAACACTGAAGCTTTCTTT; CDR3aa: CASSLSEGSGLMNTEAFF
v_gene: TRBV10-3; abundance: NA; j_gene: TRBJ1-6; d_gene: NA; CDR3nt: TGTGCCATCAGTGAGTCCATGGACAGCTATAATTCACCCCTCCACTTT; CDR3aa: CAISESMDSYNSPLHF
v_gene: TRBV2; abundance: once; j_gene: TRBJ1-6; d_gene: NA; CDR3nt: TGTGCCAGCAGTCTAACAGGGTTGGATTCACCCCTCCACTTT; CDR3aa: CASSLTGLDSPLHF
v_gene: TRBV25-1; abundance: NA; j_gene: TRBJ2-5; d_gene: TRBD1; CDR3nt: TGTGCCAGCAGTGGGCCGAGATGGACAGGAGAGGAGACCCAGTACTTC; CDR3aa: CASSGPRWTGEETQYF
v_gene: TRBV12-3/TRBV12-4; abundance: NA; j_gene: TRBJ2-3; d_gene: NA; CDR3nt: TGTGCCAGCAGTACCGGGACTGCAGATACGCAGTATTTT; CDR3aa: CASSTGTADTQYF
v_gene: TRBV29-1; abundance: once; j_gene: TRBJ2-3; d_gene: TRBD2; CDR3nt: TGCAGCGTTGATGCGGGAGGGCCAGATACGCAGTATTTT; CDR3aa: CSVDAGGPDTQYF
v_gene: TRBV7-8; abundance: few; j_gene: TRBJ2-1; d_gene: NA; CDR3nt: TGTGCCAGCACCATCTCCCGGGGTGTCGGGAATGAGCAGTTCTTC; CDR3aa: CASTISRGVGNEQFF
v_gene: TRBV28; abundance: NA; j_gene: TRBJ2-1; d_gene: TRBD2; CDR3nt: TGTGCCAGCAGTTTAGGGTGGGGACTATCATACAATGAGCAGTTCTTC; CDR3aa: CASSLGWGLSYNEQFF
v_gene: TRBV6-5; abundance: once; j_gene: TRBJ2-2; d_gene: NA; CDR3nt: TGTGCCAGCAGTTACCAACTTGGGCGTAGTGGGGAGCTGTTTTTT; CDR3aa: CASSYQLGRSGELFF
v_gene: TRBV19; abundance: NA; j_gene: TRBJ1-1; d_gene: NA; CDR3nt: TGTGCCAGTAGTCCGGGGAAGGAAACTGAAGCTTTCTTT; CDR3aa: CASSPGKETEAFF
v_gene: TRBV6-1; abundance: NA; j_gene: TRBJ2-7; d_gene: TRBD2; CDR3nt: TGTGCCAGCAGTGAAACCTTGGGAGGGTACGAGCAGTACTTC; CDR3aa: CASSETLGGYEQYF
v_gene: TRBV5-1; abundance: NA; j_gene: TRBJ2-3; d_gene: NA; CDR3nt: TGCGCCAGCAGCTTGACGACGGGAAGCACAGATACGCAGTATTTT; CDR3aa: CASSLTTGSTDTQYF